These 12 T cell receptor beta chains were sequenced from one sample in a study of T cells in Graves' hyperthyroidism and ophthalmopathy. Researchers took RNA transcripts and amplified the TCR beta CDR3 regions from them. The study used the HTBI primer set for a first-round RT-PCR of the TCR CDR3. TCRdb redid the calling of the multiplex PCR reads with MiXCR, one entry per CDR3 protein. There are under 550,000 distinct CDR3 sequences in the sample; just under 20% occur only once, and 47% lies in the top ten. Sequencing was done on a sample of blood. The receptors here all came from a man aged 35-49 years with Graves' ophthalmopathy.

CDR3 protein: CASSSQGHTEAFF. The DNA for the CDR3 is TGTGCCAGCAGTTCGCAGGGTCACACTGAAGCTTTCTTT. This chain joins TRBV6-2 or TRBV6-3 and TRBJ1-1, with a tentative D call TRBD1 (5 bases). Trimming shortened V by 4 bases and J by 3 bases, and 9 bases separated the two germline ends. The CDR3 loop spans 13 amino acids. Germline CDR1 MNHEY, CDR2 SVGEGT.

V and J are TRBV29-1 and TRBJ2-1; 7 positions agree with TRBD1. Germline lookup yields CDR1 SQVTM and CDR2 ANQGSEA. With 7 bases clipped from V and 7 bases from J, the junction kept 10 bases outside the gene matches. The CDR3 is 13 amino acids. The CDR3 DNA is TGCAGCGCCCTGGACAGGACGGGTAATGAGCAGTTCTTC. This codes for CSALDRTGNEQFF.

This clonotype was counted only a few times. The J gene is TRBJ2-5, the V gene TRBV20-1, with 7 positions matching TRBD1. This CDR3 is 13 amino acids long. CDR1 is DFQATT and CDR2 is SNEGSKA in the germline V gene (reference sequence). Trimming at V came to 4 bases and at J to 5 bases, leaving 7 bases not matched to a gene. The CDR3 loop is CSAKTGSWETQYF. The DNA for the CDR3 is TGCAGTGCTAAGACAGGGTCGTGGGAGACCCAGTACTTC.

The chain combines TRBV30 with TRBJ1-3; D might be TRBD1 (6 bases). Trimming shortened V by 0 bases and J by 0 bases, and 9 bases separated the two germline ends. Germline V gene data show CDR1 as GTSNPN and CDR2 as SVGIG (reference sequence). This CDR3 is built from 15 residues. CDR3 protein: CAWSVQQGSGNTIYF. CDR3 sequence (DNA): TGTGCCTGGAGTGTTCAACAGGGCTCTGGAAACACCATATATTTT.

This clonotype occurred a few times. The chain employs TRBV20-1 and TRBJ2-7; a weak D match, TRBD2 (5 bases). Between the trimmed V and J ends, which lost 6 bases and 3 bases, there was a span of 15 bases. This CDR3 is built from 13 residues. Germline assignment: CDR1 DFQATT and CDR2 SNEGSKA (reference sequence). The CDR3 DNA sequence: TGCAGTGCCCCCGCGGGTGGGCACTACGAGCAGTACTTC. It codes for CSAPAGGHYEQYF.

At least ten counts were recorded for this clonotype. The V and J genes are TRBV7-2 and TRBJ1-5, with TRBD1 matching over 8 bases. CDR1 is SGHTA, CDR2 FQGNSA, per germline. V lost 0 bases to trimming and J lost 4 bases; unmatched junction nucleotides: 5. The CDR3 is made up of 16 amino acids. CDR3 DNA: TGTGCCAGCAGCTTAGCCGGGACAGGAGGGAATCAGCCCCAGCATTTT. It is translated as CASSLAGTGGNQPQHF.

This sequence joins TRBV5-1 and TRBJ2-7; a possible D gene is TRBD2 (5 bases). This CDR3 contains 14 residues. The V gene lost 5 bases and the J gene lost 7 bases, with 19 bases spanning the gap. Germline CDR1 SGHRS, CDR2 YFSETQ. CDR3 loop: CASRGEEVSREQYF. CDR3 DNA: TGCGCCAGCAGGGGAGAAGAGGTTTCTCGGGAGCAGTACTTC.

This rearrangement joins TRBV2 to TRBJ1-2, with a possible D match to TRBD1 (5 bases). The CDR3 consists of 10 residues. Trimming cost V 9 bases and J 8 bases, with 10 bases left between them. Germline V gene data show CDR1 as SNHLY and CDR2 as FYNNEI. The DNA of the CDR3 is TGTGCCAGAGGTGGGGACGGCTACACCTTC. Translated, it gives CARGGDGYTF.

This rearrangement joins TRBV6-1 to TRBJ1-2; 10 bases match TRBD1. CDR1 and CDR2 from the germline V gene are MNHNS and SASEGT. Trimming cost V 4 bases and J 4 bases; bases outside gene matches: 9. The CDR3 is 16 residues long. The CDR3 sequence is CASSAGRTGGTYGYTF. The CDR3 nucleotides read TGTGCCAGCAGTGCCGGCAGGACAGGGGGTACCTATGGCTACACCTTC.

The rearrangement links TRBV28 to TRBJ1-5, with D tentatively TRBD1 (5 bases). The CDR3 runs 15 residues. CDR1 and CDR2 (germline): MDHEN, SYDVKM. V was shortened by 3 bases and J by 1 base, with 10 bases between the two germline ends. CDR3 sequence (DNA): TGTGCCAGCAGTTTGGCAGGGATAAGCAATCAGCCCCAGCATTTT. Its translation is CASSLAGISNQPQHF.

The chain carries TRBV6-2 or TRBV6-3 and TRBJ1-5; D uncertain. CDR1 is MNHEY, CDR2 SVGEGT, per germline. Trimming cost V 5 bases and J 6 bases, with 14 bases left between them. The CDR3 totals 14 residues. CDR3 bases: TGTGCCAGCAGTCCAACAAGTGCCGGTCAGCCCCAGCATTTT. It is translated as CASSPTSAGQPQHF.

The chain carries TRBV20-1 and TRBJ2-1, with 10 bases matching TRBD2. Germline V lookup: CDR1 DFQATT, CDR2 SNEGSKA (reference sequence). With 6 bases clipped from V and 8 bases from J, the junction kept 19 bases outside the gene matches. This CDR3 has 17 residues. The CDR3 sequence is CSAPSAASGGRGDEQFF. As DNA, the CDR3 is TGCAGTGCGCCGTCCGCGGCTAGCGGGGGCCGAGGGGATGAGCAGTTCTTC.